One T cell receptor (beta chain) is described in this entry. Other DNA variants within this sample encode the same CDR3. The record originates from a study of CD8+ T cells in alopecia areata. cDNA serving as the sequencing template came from extracted, reverse transcribed RNA. The assay was immunoSEQ multiplex PCR, and TCRdb's table has in-frame clones only and misses some. The sample has about 270,000 clones; 60% are singletons. Treatment of the sample: oral pan-JAK inhibitor, 5-10 mg twice daily. Germline V gene sequence: CDR1 SQVTM, CDR2 ANQGSEA. Trimming took 1 base from V and 1 from J; bases not matched to a gene: 0. The CDR3 contains 14 residues.

Sequencing was performed on CD4+ T cells sorted from blood, taken around week 54, from a patient treated with tofacitinib. The receptor was derived from a human donor with alopecia areata. The chain combines TRBV29-1 with TRBJ2-3, with TRBD2 identical over 9 bases. CDR3: CSVEGGGGTDTQYF. The CDR3 DNA follows: TGCAGCGTTGAAGGCGGGGGGGGCACAGATACGCAGTATTTT.